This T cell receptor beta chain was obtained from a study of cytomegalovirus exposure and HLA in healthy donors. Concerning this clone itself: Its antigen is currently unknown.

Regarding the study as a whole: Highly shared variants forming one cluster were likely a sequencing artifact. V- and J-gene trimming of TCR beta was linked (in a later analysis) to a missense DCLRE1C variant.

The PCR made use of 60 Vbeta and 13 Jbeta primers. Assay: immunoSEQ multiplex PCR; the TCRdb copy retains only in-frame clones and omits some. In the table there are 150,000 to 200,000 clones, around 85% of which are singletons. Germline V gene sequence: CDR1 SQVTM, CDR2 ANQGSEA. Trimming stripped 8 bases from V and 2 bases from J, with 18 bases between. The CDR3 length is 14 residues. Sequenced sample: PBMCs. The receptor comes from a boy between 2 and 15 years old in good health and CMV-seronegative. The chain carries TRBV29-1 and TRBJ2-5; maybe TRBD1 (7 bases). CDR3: CSILGAGGQETQYF. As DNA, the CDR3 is TGCAGCATCCTGGGGGCAGGGGGGCAAGAGACCCAGTACTTC.